These 32 T cell receptor beta chains came from one sample sequenced in a study of T-cell reconstitution after alpha-beta-depleted transplantation in children. Unique molecular identifiers were used to barcode this TCRbeta library. TCRdb fed the PCR reads into MiXCR, producing one record per CDR3 protein. Seen here are fewer than 550,000 distinct CDR3 sequences, 15% to 20% observed once, and the top ten hold 25% to 30%. The specimen comprised PBMCs, mostly from graft donor cells, sampled 360 days after TCRalphabeta/CD19-depleted stem cell transplant. The receptor set was obtained from a boy under two years old who had a stem cell transplant for Wiskott-Aldrich syndrome, so the T cells may come from the graft donor.

V and J are TRBV11-2 and TRBJ2-2; TRBD1 aligns across 7 bases. Germline CDR1 and CDR2: SGHAT and FQNNGV. The CDR3 loop spans 17 amino acids. V shed 2 bases and J 2 bases; nucleotides not matched to a gene: 8. This CDR3 reads CASSLLTGTDNTGELFF. DNA of the CDR3: TGTGCCAGCAGCTTATTAACCGGGACAGACAACACCGGGGAGCTGTTTTTT. Full variable domain (missing parts from reference TRBV11-2 and TRBJ2-2): EAGVAQSPRYKIIEKRQSVAFWCNPISGHATLYWYQQILGQGPKLLIQFQNNGVVDDSQLPKDRFSAERLKGVDSTLKIQPAKLEDSAVYLCASSLLTGTDNTGELFFGEGSRLTVL.

The chain couples TRBV7-9 to TRBJ1-3; 7 positions agree with TRBD1. CDR3 length: 14 amino acids. V was clipped by 5 bases and J by 5 bases; unmatched bases: 6. Germline-derived CDR1 and CDR2 are SEHNR and FQNEAQ (reference sequence). CDR3 nucleotides: TGTGCCAGCAGCCTTTTGGGACAGCGAAACACCATATATTTT. This translates into CASSLLGQRNTIYF.

The chain couples TRBV7-2 to TRBJ2-5, with TRBD2 identical over 10 bases. V was clipped by 2 bases and J by 2 bases; unmatched bases: 2. The CDR3 length is 15 residues. CDR1 is SGHTA, CDR2 FQGNSA, per germline. The CDR3 DNA is TGTGCCAGCAGCTTAAGAGCGGGGGGGCAAGAGACCCAGTACTTC. Its protein is CASSLRAGGQETQYF. The variable domain in full, with the rest retrieved from reference TRBV7-2 and TRBJ2-5, is GAGVSQSPSNKVTEKGKDVELRCDPISGHTALYWYRQSLGQGLEFLIYFQGNSAPDKSGLPSDRFSAERTGGSVSTLTIQRTQQEDSAVYLCASSLRAGGQETQYFGPGTRLLVL.

This clonotype turned up a few times. The chain uses TRBV2 and TRBJ2-7; 8 nucleotides match TRBD1. Germline CDR1 and CDR2: SNHLY and FYNNEI. The CDR3 length is 14 residues. The ends lost 6 bases at V and 5 bases at J; junction bases unmatched: 9. CDR3 nucleotides: TGTGCCAGCAGGAGACAGGGGAAGGGAAACGAGCAGTACTTC. This translates into CASRRQGKGNEQYF.

The gene calls are TRBV5-1 and TRBJ1-4; D is perhaps TRBD1 (5 bases). There are 13 residues in the CDR3. The V end was cut by 3 bases, the J end by 8 bases, with 11 bases between. Per the germline V gene, CDR1 is SGHRS and CDR2 is YFSETQ. The chain's CDR3 is CASSSGTAEKLFF. The CDR3 DNA is TGCGCCAGCAGCTCAGGGACTGCCGAAAAACTGTTTTTT.

This clonotype was seen a handful of times. The rearrangement uses TRBV2 and TRBJ2-2; D possibly matches TRBD1 or TRBD2 (5 bases each). The CDR3 is 14 amino acids. Germline CDR1 SNHLY, CDR2 FYNNEI. Trimming left V 6 bases short and J 6 bases short, with 14 bases between. The CDR3 bases are TGTGCCAGCAGGTGGGGGTACAACTCCGGGGAGCTGTTTTTT. Amino acid sequence: CASRWGYNSGELFF.

The CDR3 is CASSLNRRYNQPQHF. CDR3 DNA sequence: TGTGCCAGCAGTTTGAACCGACGGTACAATCAGCCCCAGCATTTT. This sequence joins TRBV5-6 and TRBJ1-5; D uncertain. The CDR3 consists of 15 residues. The germline gives CDR1 SGHDT, CDR2 YYEEEE. Trimming cost V 5 bases and J 3 bases, with 15 bases left between them.

The chain carries TRBV6-1 and TRBJ2-7; no firm D call. The V end lost 2 bases, the J end lost 12 bases, and 14 bases lay between the germline ends. Germline loops: CDR1 MNHNS, CDR2 SASEGT. The CDR3 runs to 12 residues. CDR3 sequence reads: CASSEIYPGGYF. As DNA, the CDR3 is TGTGCCAGCAGTGAAATCTACCCCGGCGGGTACTTC.

The chain recombines TRBV27 with TRBJ2-5, with 13 bases aligning to TRBD2. There are 16 residues in the CDR3. The junction had 6 bases not matched to a gene; V was cut back by 5 bases and J by 3 bases. Germline V CDR1 and CDR2: MNHEY, SMNVEV (reference sequence). The CDR3 DNA reads as TGTGCCAGCAGTCCACGGACTAGCGGGAGAAAAGAGACCCAGTACTTC. Its translation is CASSPRTSGRKETQYF.

This clonotype was detected only a few times. The rearrangement joins TRBV2 to TRBJ2-3, with 7 bases aligning to TRBD2. The CDR3 runs 15 residues. V shed 4 bases, J shed 5 bases, and the junction held 9 bases outside the gene matches. The germline V gene encodes CDR1 SNHLY and CDR2 FYNNEI. The CDR3 here is CASSVRREKVDTQYF. The CDR3 nucleotides are TGTGCCAGCAGTGTTCGGCGGGAGAAAGTAGATACGCAGTATTTT.

V and J are TRBV20-1 and TRBJ1-6; TRBD1 is a possible D gene (5 bases). The V and J ends lost 6 bases and 4 bases respectively, with 13 bases between them. Germline V lookup: CDR1 DFQATT, CDR2 SNEGSKA (reference sequence). The CDR3 spans 14 residues. CDR3 DNA: TGCAGTGCCCAAATGGGACTGTATAATTCACCCCTCCACTTT. Its translation: CSAQMGLYNSPLHF.

The chain couples TRBV5-6 to TRBJ1-5; TRBD1 agrees at 9 bases. This CDR3 contains 15 residues. CDR1 is SGHDT and CDR2 is YYEEEE in the germline V gene. The V gene end was trimmed by 1 base and the J gene end by 4 bases; junction bases not matched to a gene: 3. The CDR3 nucleotides are TGTGCCAGCAGCTTGACGGGACAGGGTAATCAGCCCCAGCATTTT. Residues: CASSLTGQGNQPQHF.

The chain has TRBV11-2 and TRBJ2-1; 7 bases align to TRBD1. Looked up from germline, CDR1 is SGHAT and CDR2 is FQNNGV. V lost 5 bases and J lost 9; bases outside the gene matches: 16. This CDR3 region has 16 residues. The CDR3 coding sequence is TGTGCCAGCAGCCCCACGGAGACAGGGTGGGCGAGTGAGCAGTTCTTC. Encoded protein: CASSPTETGWASEQFF.

This chain uses TRBV10-3 with TRBJ2-1, with D maybe TRBD2 (5 bases). Germline CDR1 ENHRY, CDR2 SYGVKD. The CDR3 has 12 residues. With 3 bases removed from V and 11 bases from J, the gap between germline ends came to 11 bases. CDR3 loop: CAISDFTRQQFF. CDR3 DNA: TGTGCCATCAGTGACTTTACTAGACAGCAGTTCTTC.

The genes are TRBV29-1 and TRBJ2-2, with 7 bases aligning to TRBD1. This CDR3 comprises 13 residues. Germline V gene sequence: CDR1 SQVTM, CDR2 ANQGSEA. The ends lost 6 bases at V and 5 bases at J; junction bases unmatched: 6. The CDR3 bases are TGCAGCGTCCGACAGGGTACGACCGGGGAGCTGTTTTTT. It specifies CSVRQGTTGELFF.

This clonotype occurred a few times. The genes are TRBV28 and TRBJ2-5; TRBD2 is a possible D gene (5 bases). V lost 6 bases to trimming and J lost 3 bases, with 14 bases between them. The CDR3 is 14 residues long. Germline-derived CDR1 and CDR2 are MDHEN and SYDVKM. The CDR3 loop reads CASSSRTGKETQYF. The CDR3 nucleotides read TGTGCCAGCAGCTCTCGGACGGGGAAAGAGACCCAGTACTTC.

This clonotype has just one count. The chain links TRBV20-1 to TRBJ2-1; D may be TRBD2 (6 bases). This CDR3 region has 14 residues. V dropped 2 bases and J dropped 3 bases, with 11 bases sitting between them. Germline V lookup: CDR1 DFQATT, CDR2 SNEGSKA (reference sequence). The CDR3 protein is CSARILADYNEQFF. For the CDR3, the DNA is TGCAGTGCTAGAATACTAGCAGACTACAATGAGCAGTTCTTC.

The chain is built from TRBV5-5 and TRBJ1-1; a possible D gene is TRBD1 (6 bases). There are 13 residues in the CDR3. Germline V gene data show CDR1 as SGHKS and CDR2 as YYEKEE (reference sequence). Trimming left V 3 bases short and J 4 bases short, with 10 bases between. In DNA form, the CDR3 reads TGTGCCAGCAGCTCTCGACAGGTCACTGAAGCTTTCTTT. Residues: CASSSRQVTEAFF.

This sequence joins TRBV6-5 and TRBJ2-7; possible D gene TRBD1, 6 bases. Trimming pared 4 bases from V and 3 bases from J, leaving 28 bases between. Looked up from germline, CDR1 is MNHEY and CDR2 is SVGAGI. The CDR3 runs to 19 residues. CDR3 amino acids: CASSFDTGRDTTFYYEQYF. For the CDR3, the DNA is TGTGCCAGCAGTTTCGATACCGGAAGGGACACCACCTTTTACTACGAGCAGTACTTC.

This clonotype was found once. The rearrangement joins TRBV4-2 to TRBJ2-5; D is perhaps TRBD2 (6 bases). In germline, CDR1 is LGHNA, CDR2 YNFKEQ. Trimming left V 2 bases short and J 4 bases short, with 26 bases between. This CDR3 comprises 19 residues. CDR3 nucleotides: TGTGCCAGCAGCCAACGATCCGGGGGAAATTTAGGGCGGGCAGAGACCCAGTACTTC. This sequence encodes CASSQRSGGNLGRAETQYF.

The V gene is TRBV5-1, the J gene TRBJ2-7, with D possibly called TRBD1 or TRBD2 (5 bases each). CDR1 SGHRS and CDR2 YFSETQ come from the germline V gene. The CDR3 loop spans 17 amino acids. V dropped 0 bases and J dropped 4 bases, with 20 bases sitting between them. As DNA, the CDR3 is TGCGCCAGCAGCTTGGAGGTCCTGGCAGGGCGGGCGTACGAGCAGTACTTC. Translation gives CASSLEVLAGRAYEQYF.

V gene TRBV6-6 combines with J gene TRBJ2-3, with 7 nucleotides matching TRBD2. The CDR3 spans 12 residues. The ends lost 2 bases at V and 11 bases at J; junction bases unmatched: 4. The germline V gene encodes CDR1 MNHNY and CDR2 SVGAGI (reference sequence). As DNA, the CDR3 is TGTGCCAGCAGTTACATCAGGGAGGGGCAGTATTTT. Translated, it gives CASSYIREGQYF.

The chain combines TRBV18 with TRBJ2-3; D is perhaps TRBD1 (6 bases). Germline V CDR1 and CDR2: KGHSH, LQKENI. Trimming left V 3 bases short and J 8 bases short, with 18 bases between. This CDR3 is 15 amino acids long. The CDR3 region has the DNA TGTGCCAGCTCACCGTTACAGGGCCCTCAGGGTACGCAGTATTTT. Residues: CASSPLQGPQGTQYF. Combining the CDR3 with reference TRBV18 and TRBJ2-3 gives the whole variable domain NAGVMQNPRHLVRRRGQEARLRCSPMKGHSHVYWYRQLPEEGLKFMVYLQKENIIDESGMPKERFSAEFPKEGPSILRIQQVVRGDSAAYFCASSPLQGPQGTQYFGPGTRLTVL.

This clonotype occurred a few times. The chain combines TRBV29-1 with TRBJ1-2; TRBD1 is a possible D gene (5 bases). Trimming shortened V by 6 bases and J by 8 bases, and 16 bases separated the two germline ends. Germline V gene sequence: CDR1 SQVTM, CDR2 ANQGSEA. This CDR3 spans 12 amino acids. CDR3 nucleotides: TGCAGCGTACAGCAGGGTTTCAGGGGCTACACCTTC. Translated, it gives CSVQQGFRGYTF. The entire variable domain, with the rest obtained from reference TRBV29-1 and TRBJ1-2, is as follows: SAVISQKPSRDICQRGTSLTIQCQVDSQVTMMFWYRQQPGQSLTLIATANQGSEATYESGFVIDKFPISRPNLTFSTLTVSNMSPEDSSIYLCSVQQGFRGYTFGSGTRLTVV.

This clonotype was counted between two and nine times. The gene calls are TRBV27 and TRBJ2-7; D unresolved. The V gene lost 5 bases and the J gene lost 0 bases, with 8 bases spanning the gap. This CDR3 has 13 residues. Germline CDR1 and CDR2: MNHEY and SMNVEV (reference sequence). CDR3 DNA sequence: TGTGCCAGCAGTCAATTATACTCCTACGAGCAGTACTTC. Encoded protein: CASSQLYSYEQYF.

The chain joins TRBV12-3 or TRBV12-4 to TRBJ2-1; a possible D gene is TRBD2 (6 bases). CDR3 length: 14 amino acids. Trimming took off 1 base at V and 8 bases at J, with 12 bases between the two ends. CDR3 coding DNA: TGTGCCAGCAGTTTAGGGAGGAGGGCGGATGAGCAGTTCTTC. This encodes CASSLGRRADEQFF.

In its sample, this clonotype was seen a few times. The chain carries TRBV6-5 and TRBJ2-2; 8 bases match TRBD1. The CDR3 is 15 residues long. CDR1 is MNHEY, CDR2 SVGAGI, per germline. Losses at the gene ends were 7 bases for V and 7 bases for J; bases not matched to a gene: 11. The CDR3 reads CASTIGTGAFGELFF. As DNA, the CDR3 is TGTGCCAGCACCATCGGGACAGGAGCCTTCGGGGAGCTGTTTTTT.

This clonotype was counted a few times. The chain links TRBV2 to TRBJ2-5; a weak D match, TRBD1 (5 bases). CDR1 is SNHLY, CDR2 FYNNEI, per germline. CDR3 length: 13 amino acids. The V end lost 2 bases, the J end lost 7 bases, and 11 bases lay between the germline ends. CDR3 DNA: TGTGCCAGCAGTGAAAGGATTACAGGGACCCAGTACTTC. Its protein product is CASSERITGTQYF.

This clonotype was found a few times. This chain links TRBV3-1 with TRBJ2-4, with unresolved D. The CDR3 is made up of 12 amino acids. From germline, CDR1 is LGHDT and CDR2 YNNKEL (reference sequence). Trimming stripped 0 bases from V and 8 bases from J, with 5 bases between. The CDR3 nucleotides read TGTGCCAGCAGCCAAGAGGGTTACATTCAGTACTTC. This gives the protein CASSQEGYIQYF.

The chain links TRBV20-1 to TRBJ2-1; 7 bases align to TRBD2. This CDR3 contains 16 residues. The germline CDR1 and CDR2 sequences are DFQATT and SNEGSKA (reference sequence). Trimming cost V 1 base and J 5 bases; bases outside gene matches: 11. Written as DNA, the CDR3 is TGCAGTGCTAGAGCGGGGGGTGCGGGATTACACAATGAGCAGTTCTTC. Its protein product is CSARAGGAGLHNEQFF.

This clonotype was detected only a few times. The chain links TRBV5-1 to TRBJ2-5; D is unclear. CDR1 SGHRS and CDR2 YFSETQ come from the germline V gene. Between the trimmed V and J ends, which lost 6 bases and 4 bases, there was a span of 16 bases. The CDR3 loop spans 14 amino acids. Here the CDR3 DNA reads TGCGCCAGCACCATGACACGAGGAAGAGAGACCCAGTACTTC. Its protein product is CASTMTRGRETQYF.

V and J are TRBV7-2 and TRBJ2-7, with 7 positions matching TRBD1. Germline assignment: CDR1 SGHTA and CDR2 FQGNSA. Germline trimming cut 3 bases from V and 4 bases from J; bases unmatched to any gene: 15. CDR3 length equals 17 residues. In nucleotides, the CDR3 is TGTGCCAGCAGCTTCGCAGGGGGTTCCCCTGGACCTTACGAGCAGTACTTC. It specifies CASSFAGGSPGPYEQYF.